This T cell receptor (beta chain) came from a study of graft-versus-host responses after intestinal transplantation. Study information: Recipients were all induced with anti-thymocyte globulin, then given tacrolimus and steroids for about three years. Findings and limits, study-wide: Declines in HvG clones occurring early post-transplant were associated with peak circulating GvH clone levels. Present in recipient marrow, GvH clones included some that appeared first in ileum or blood.

Clones were read by immunoSEQ multiplex PCR, and TCRdb kept only the in-frame ones, dropping some. The sample shows about 97,000 clones, roughly 91% of them seen only once. With respect to this clone: Its antigen remains unidentified.

Source: unstimulated CD4+ T cells sorted from spleen or lymph node cells, taken before transplant. The source of this sequence is a human donor who was the organ donor for an intestinal transplant.

The CDR3 sequence is CASSTGFQNTIYF. In nucleotides, the CDR3 is TGTGCCAGCAGCACAGGATTCCAAAACACCATATATTTT. The chain recombines TRBV7-8 with TRBJ1-3; tentative D call: TRBD1 (5 bases). The CDR3 runs 13 residues. CDR1 is SGHVS and CDR2 is FQNEAQ in the germline V gene. V lost 5 bases, J lost 6 bases, and 11 bases lay in between.